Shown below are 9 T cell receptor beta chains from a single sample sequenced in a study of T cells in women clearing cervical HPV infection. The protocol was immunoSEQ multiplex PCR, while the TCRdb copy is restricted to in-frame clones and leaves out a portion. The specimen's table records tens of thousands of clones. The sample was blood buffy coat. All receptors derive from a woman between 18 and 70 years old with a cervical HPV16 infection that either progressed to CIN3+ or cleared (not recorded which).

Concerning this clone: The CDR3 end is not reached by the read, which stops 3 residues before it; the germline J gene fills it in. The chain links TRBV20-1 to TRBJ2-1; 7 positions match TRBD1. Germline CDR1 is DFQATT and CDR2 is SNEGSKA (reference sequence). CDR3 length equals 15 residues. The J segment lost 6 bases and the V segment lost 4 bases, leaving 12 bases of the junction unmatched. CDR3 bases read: TGCAGTGCTACCAGGCCGGGACAGAACCGCAATGAG. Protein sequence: CSATRPGQNRNE. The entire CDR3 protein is CSATRPGQNRNEQFF.

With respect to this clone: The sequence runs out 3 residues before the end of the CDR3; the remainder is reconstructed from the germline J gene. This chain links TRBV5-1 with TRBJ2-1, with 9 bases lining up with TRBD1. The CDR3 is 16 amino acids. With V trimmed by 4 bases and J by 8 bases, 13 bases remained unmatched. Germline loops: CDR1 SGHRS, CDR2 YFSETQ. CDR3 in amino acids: CASSTSGTGFEDEQFF. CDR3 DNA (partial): TGCGCCAGCAGCACCTCCGGGACAGGGTTTGAGGATGAG.

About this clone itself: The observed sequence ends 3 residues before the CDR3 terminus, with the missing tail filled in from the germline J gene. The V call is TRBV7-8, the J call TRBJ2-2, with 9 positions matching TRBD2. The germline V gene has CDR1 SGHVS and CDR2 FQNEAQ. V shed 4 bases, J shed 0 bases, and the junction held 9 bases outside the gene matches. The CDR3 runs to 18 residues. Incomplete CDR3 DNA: TGTGCCAGCAGCTACCATCCCCTAGCGGGGACGAACACCGGGGAG. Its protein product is CASSYHPLAGTNTGE. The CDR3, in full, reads CASSYHPLAGTNTGELFF. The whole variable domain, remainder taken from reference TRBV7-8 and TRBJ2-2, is GAGVSQSPRYKVAKRGQDVALRCDPISGHVSLFWYQQALGQGPEFLTYFQNEAQLDKSGLPSDRFFAERPEGSVSTLKIQRTQQEDSAVYLCASSYHPLAGTNTGELFFGEGSRLTVL.

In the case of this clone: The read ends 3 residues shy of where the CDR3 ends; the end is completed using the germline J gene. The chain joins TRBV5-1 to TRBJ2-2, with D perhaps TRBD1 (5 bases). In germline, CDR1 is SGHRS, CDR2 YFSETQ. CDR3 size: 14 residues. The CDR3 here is CASSASSGANVLFF. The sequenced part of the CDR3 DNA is TGCGCCAGCAGCGCGAGCTCTGGGGCCAACGTG.

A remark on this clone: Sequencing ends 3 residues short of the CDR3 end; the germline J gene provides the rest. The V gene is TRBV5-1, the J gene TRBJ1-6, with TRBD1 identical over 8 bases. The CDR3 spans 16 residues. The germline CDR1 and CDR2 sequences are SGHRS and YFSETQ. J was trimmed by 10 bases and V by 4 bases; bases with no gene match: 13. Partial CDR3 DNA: TGCGCCAGCAGCGCGACACAGGGGGTAGGCACGTCACCC. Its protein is CASSATQGVGTSP. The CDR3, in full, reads CASSATQGVGTSPLHF. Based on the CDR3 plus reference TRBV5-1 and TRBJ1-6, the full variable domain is KAGVTQTPRYLIKTRGQQVTLSCSPISGHRSVSWYQQTPGQGLQFLFEYFSETQRNKGNFPGRFSGRQFSNSRSEMNVSTLELGDSALYLCASSATQGVGTSPLHFGNGTRLTVT.

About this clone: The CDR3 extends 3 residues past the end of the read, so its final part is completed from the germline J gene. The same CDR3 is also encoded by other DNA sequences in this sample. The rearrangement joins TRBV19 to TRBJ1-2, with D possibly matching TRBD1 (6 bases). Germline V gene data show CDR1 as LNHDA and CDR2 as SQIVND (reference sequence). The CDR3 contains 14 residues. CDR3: CASSRRDKSYDYTF. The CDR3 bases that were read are TGTGCCAGTAGTCGACGGGACAAATCCTACGAC.

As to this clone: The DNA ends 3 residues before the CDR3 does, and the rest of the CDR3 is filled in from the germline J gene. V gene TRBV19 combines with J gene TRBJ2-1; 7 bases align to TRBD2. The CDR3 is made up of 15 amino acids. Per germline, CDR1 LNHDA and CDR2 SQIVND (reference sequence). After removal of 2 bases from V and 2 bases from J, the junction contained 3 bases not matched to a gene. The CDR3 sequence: CASSISGGTYNEQFF. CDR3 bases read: TGTGCCAGTAGTATATCCGGGGGGACCTACAATGAG.

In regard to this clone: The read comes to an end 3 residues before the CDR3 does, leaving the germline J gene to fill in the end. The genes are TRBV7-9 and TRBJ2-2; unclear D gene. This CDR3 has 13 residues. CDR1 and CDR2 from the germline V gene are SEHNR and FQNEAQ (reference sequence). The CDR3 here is CASSYHTTSPLFF. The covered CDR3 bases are TGTGCCAGCAGCTACCATACGACTTCACCG.

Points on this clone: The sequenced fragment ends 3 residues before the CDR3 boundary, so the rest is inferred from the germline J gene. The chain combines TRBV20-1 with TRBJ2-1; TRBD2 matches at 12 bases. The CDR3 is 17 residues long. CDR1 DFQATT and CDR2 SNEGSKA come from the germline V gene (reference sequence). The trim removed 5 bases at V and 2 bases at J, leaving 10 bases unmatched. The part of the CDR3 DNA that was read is TGCAGTGCTCGACTAGCGGGGGTTACTAGCGCCTACAATGAG. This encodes CSARLAGVTSAYNE. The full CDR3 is CSARLAGVTSAYNEQFF.